Each of the 26 T cell receptor beta chains below was sequenced from the same sample in a study of control samples from healthy donors and cancer patients. Method: immunoSEQ multiplex PCR; TCRdb's copy keeps in-frame clones and lacks some. The sample records approximately 170,000 clones, nearly 90% being singletons. The sequenced material came from blood. These receptors all stem from a woman in her forties or fifties in good health.

The V gene is TRBV9, the J gene TRBJ1-3; unclear D gene. Trimming stripped 0 bases from V and 11 bases from J, with 9 bases between. Looked up from germline, CDR1 is SGDLS and CDR2 is YYNGEE. This CDR3 has 12 residues. The CDR3 is CASSVGEAAIYF. CDR3 DNA: TGTGCCAGCAGCGTAGGCGAGGCTGCCATATATTTT.

This chain joins TRBV27 and TRBJ1-1; D ambiguous. V was clipped by 6 bases and J by 1 base, with 18 bases between them. Germline-derived CDR1 and CDR2 are MNHEY and SMNVEV (reference sequence). There are 16 residues in the CDR3. The CDR3 nucleotides are TGTGCCAGCAGCCCGGGTCTGGGTCAGAGGAACACTGAAGCTTTCTTT. Protein sequence: CASSPGLGQRNTEAFF.

The CDR3 DNA sequence: TGTGCCAGCAGTTCACTAGCGGGTGCGGGAGATACGCAGTATTTT. It codes for CASSSLAGAGDTQYF. The chain carries TRBV7-2 and TRBJ2-3; 9 bases map to TRBD2. The CDR3 consists of 15 residues. J lost 5 bases, V lost 6 bases, and 9 bases had no gene match. CDR1 is SGHTA and CDR2 is FQGNSA in the germline V gene.

This chain connects TRBV19 to TRBJ1-2, with TRBD1 as a possible D gene (5 bases). V lost 6 bases and J lost 5, with 10 bases in between. This CDR3 has 12 amino acids. The germline CDR1 and CDR2 sequences are LNHDA and SQIVND (reference sequence). The CDR3: CASRGDYYGYTF. As DNA, the CDR3 is TGTGCCAGTAGAGGGGACTATTATGGCTACACCTTC. Drawing the rest from reference TRBV19 and TRBJ1-2, the complete variable domain is DGGITQSPKYLFRKEGQNVTLSCEQNLNHDAMYWYRQDPGQGLRLIYYSQIVNDFQKGDIAEGYSVSREKKESFPLTVTSAQKNPTAFYLCASRGDYYGYTFGSGTRLTVV.

There are a few counts of this clone. The rearrangement joins TRBV7-9 to TRBJ1-6; D remains unclear. The CDR3 covers 11 residues. The germline V gene has CDR1 SEHNR and CDR2 FQNEAQ (reference sequence). Trimming removed 5 bases from V and 14 bases from J, with 10 bases in between. The CDR3 DNA reads as TGTGCCAGCAGCCCCGTGAAGACCCTCCACTTT. Its translation: CASSPVKTLHF.

This chain joins TRBV3-1 (or the pseudogene TRBV3-2) and TRBJ1-2, with D tentatively TRBD1 (5 bases). Looked up from germline, CDR1 is LGHDT and CDR2 is YNNKEL (reference sequence). The CDR3 contains 16 residues. V was clipped by 0 bases and J by 4 bases, with 15 bases between them. In DNA form, the CDR3 reads TGTGCCAGCAGCCAAGACCCGGACAAGGCAGCCTATGGCTACACCTTC. Its translation: CASSQDPDKAAYGYTF.

The chain has TRBV9 and TRBJ2-2; 7 bases map to TRBD2. Per the germline V gene, CDR1 is SGDLS and CDR2 is YYNGEE. The V and J ends lost 1 base and 4 bases, in that order; junction bases with no gene match: 13. The CDR3 loop spans 18 amino acids. CDR3 sequence reads: CASSVLPAGDLATGELFF. The CDR3 coding sequence is TGTGCCAGCAGCGTACTTCCGGCGGGAGACCTAGCCACCGGGGAGCTGTTTTTT.

The rearrangement links TRBV4-1 to TRBJ1-1, with 9 bases lining up with TRBD1. CDR3 length equals 17 residues. The J segment lost 1 base and the V segment lost 2 bases, leaving 8 bases of the junction unmatched. Germline lookup yields CDR1 MGHRA and CDR2 YSYEKL. The CDR3, as DNA: TGCGCCAGCAGCCAACTGGGACAGGGAGTCCGGAACACTGAAGCTTTCTTT. This gives the protein CASSQLGQGVRNTEAFF.

This sequence joins TRBV7-3 and TRBJ2-1; 12 bases map to TRBD2. The CDR3 loop spans 18 amino acids. Trimming removed 4 bases from V and 9 bases from J; junction bases left unmatched: 16. Germline-derived CDR1 and CDR2 are SGHTA and FQGTGA. This CDR3 reads CASSSIYSPSGGAGEQFF. The CDR3 nucleotides read TGTGCCAGCAGCTCCATCTACTCCCCTAGCGGGGGGGCCGGTGAGCAGTTCTTC.

This chain uses TRBV29-1 with TRBJ2-3, with D perhaps being TRBD1 or TRBD2 (5 bases each). Germline V gene sequence: CDR1 SQVTM, CDR2 ANQGSEA. The CDR3 is 14 amino acids. V was clipped by 1 base and J by 5 bases, with 13 bases between them. The CDR3 region has the DNA TGCAGCGTTGAAGTTCCAGGGAGCGGAGATACGCAGTATTTT. It is translated as CSVEVPGSGDTQYF.

CDR3 residues: CAWSRDAFYGYTF. The CDR3, as DNA: TGTGCCTGGAGTAGGGACGCATTCTATGGCTACACCTTC. The V gene is TRBV30, the J gene TRBJ1-2, with D perhaps matching TRBD1 (5 bases). The CDR3 is 13 amino acids. V gave up 2 bases and J gave up 4 bases, with 11 bases separating them. Germline values: CDR1 GTSNPN, CDR2 SVGIG (reference sequence).

This chain connects TRBV7-9 to TRBJ2-1, with D possibly being TRBD1 or TRBD2 (5 bases each). Trimming stripped 5 bases from V and 0 bases from J, with 20 bases between. Germline loops: CDR1 SEHNR, CDR2 FQNEAQ (reference sequence). CDR3 length equals 18 residues. This CDR3 is CASSPVSGPTSSYNEQFF. DNA for the CDR3: TGTGCCAGCAGCCCCGTTTCGGGGCCGACTTCCTCCTACAATGAGCAGTTCTTC.

CDR3: CASSQTGFGTEAFF. The CDR3 DNA sequence: TGTGCCAGCAGCCAAACAGGGTTTGGCACTGAAGCTTTCTTT. The chain is built from TRBV25-1 and TRBJ1-1, with D maybe TRBD1 (6 bases). The CDR3 covers 14 residues. Per the germline V gene, CDR1 is MGHDK and CDR2 is SYGVNS. V was clipped by 6 bases and J by 4 bases, with 15 bases between them.

The chain uses TRBV9 and TRBJ2-2; 7 nucleotides line up with TRBD1. Losses at the gene ends were 0 bases for V and 5 bases for J; bases not matched to a gene: 4. CDR1 and CDR2 from the germline V gene are SGDLS and YYNGEE. The CDR3 has 15 amino acids. CDR3 sequence: CASSVVARGTGELFF. In DNA, the CDR3 is TGTGCCAGCAGCGTAGTTGCCAGGGGGACCGGGGAGCTGTTTTTT.

The chain joins TRBV7-2 to TRBJ2-5, with 11 bases that match TRBD2. Germline lookup yields CDR1 SGHTA and CDR2 FQGNSA. J was trimmed by 4 bases and V by 3 bases; bases with no gene match: 4. This CDR3 comprises 15 residues. The CDR3 reads CASSFSGGAGETQYF. CDR3 bases: TGTGCCAGCAGCTTTAGCGGGGGGGCGGGAGAGACCCAGTACTTC. Based on the CDR3 plus reference TRBV7-2 and TRBJ2-5, the full variable domain is GAGVSQSPSNKVTEKGKDVELRCDPISGHTALYWYRQSLGQGLEFLIYFQGNSAPDKSGLPSDRFSAERTGGSVSTLTIQRTQQEDSAVYLCASSFSGGAGETQYFGPGTRLLVL.

The chain employs TRBV30 and TRBJ1-2; D perhaps matches TRBD1 (6 bases). The germline V gene has CDR1 GTSNPN and CDR2 SVGIG (reference sequence). CDR3 length equals 12 residues. Trimming removed 6 bases from V and 6 bases from J, with 14 bases in between. This CDR3 reads CACPSRGNGYTF. The CDR3 DNA sequence: TGTGCCTGCCCCTCCAGGGGAAATGGCTACACCTTC.

The chain links TRBV29-1 to TRBJ2-2, with D perhaps TRBD1 (5 bases). The CDR3 length is 13 residues. CDR1 and CDR2 from the germline V gene are SQVTM and ANQGSEA. V shed 5 bases and J shed 3 bases, with 10 bases lying between them. Here the CDR3 reads CSVIREDTGELFF. The CDR3 DNA reads as TGCAGCGTTATCAGGGAAGACACCGGGGAGCTGTTTTTT.

The rearrangement joins TRBV24-1 to TRBJ2-7; 14 positions match TRBD2. The ends lost 6 bases at V and 5 bases at J; junction bases unmatched: 20. The CDR3 has 20 residues. Per the germline V gene, CDR1 is KGHDR and CDR2 is SFDVKD. CDR3 sequence reads: CATSRAGGTSGSGMVHEQYF. CDR3 nucleotides: TGTGCCACCAGTAGGGCAGGCGGGACTAGCGGGAGTGGTATGGTCCACGAGCAGTACTTC.

The chain combines TRBV5-1 with TRBJ1-5, with D possibly TRBD1 on 6 matching bases. V lost 4 bases and J lost 5, with 10 bases in between. The CDR3 length is 13 residues. Germline lookup yields CDR1 SGHRS and CDR2 YFSETQ. This CDR3 reads CASSIQGHQPQHF. The DNA for the CDR3 is TGCGCCAGCAGCATACAGGGCCATCAGCCCCAGCATTTT. The entire variable domain, with the rest obtained from reference TRBV5-1 and TRBJ1-5, is as follows: KAGVTQTPRYLIKTRGQQVTLSCSPISGHRSVSWYQQTPGQGLQFLFEYFSETQRNKGNFPGRFSGRQFSNSRSEMNVSTLELGDSALYLCASSIQGHQPQHFGDGTRLSIL.

The V and J genes are TRBV15 and TRBJ1-1; D might be TRBD1 (5 bases). Germline lookup yields CDR1 LNHNV and CDR2 YYDKDF (reference sequence). Trimming removed 1 base from V and 1 base from J, with 10 bases in between. This CDR3 spans 15 amino acids. The CDR3 region has the DNA TGTGCCACCAGCAGAGCGTTTGGGGGGAACACTGAAGCTTTCTTT. It encodes CATSRAFGGNTEAFF.

V and J are TRBV18 and TRBJ1-2; no clear D gene. This CDR3 is 18 amino acids long. The V gene's germline CDR1 is KGHSH and CDR2 LQKENI. V lost 4 bases and J 3 bases, leaving 24 bases between the germline ends. CDR3 sequence reads: CASSQNPGSYQSDYGYTF. DNA for the CDR3: TGTGCCAGCTCACAAAACCCGGGCTCCTATCAATCAGACTATGGCTACACCTTC.

The gene calls are TRBV5-4 and TRBJ2-3, with 12 bases that match TRBD2. There are 15 residues in the CDR3. After removal of 4 bases from V and 8 bases from J, the junction contained 8 bases not matched to a gene. Germline assignment: CDR1 SGHNT and CDR2 YYREEE (reference sequence). The CDR3 bases are TGTGCCAGCAGCGGCCCTAGCGGGGGGGCGGGTACGCAGTATTTT. The encoded protein is CASSGPSGGAGTQYF.

This clone appeared a single time. For the CDR3, the DNA is TGTGCCAGCAGCTTAACCAGGGACAATGAGCAGTTCTTC. The encoded protein is CASSLTRDNEQFF. The chain employs TRBV7-3 and TRBJ2-1; D might be TRBD1 (5 bases). The germline gives CDR1 SGHTA, CDR2 FQGTGA. The length of the CDR3 is 13 residues. V lost 0 bases, J lost 5 bases, and 5 bases lay in between.

CDR3 sequence: CASSFLAGVQYF. Here the CDR3 DNA reads TGTGCCAGCAGCTTTCTAGCGGGAGTTCAGTACTTC. This chain uses TRBV7-2 with TRBJ2-7; 10 bases map to TRBD2. Germline V CDR1 and CDR2: SGHTA, FQGNSA. J was trimmed by 10 bases and V by 3 bases; bases with no gene match: 3. CDR3 length: 12 residues.

J is TRBJ2-2 and V is TRBV11-2; D might be TRBD1 or TRBD2, each matching 5 bases. The V gene lost 1 base and the J gene lost 2 bases, with 11 bases spanning the gap. CDR3 size: 16 residues. Germline CDR1 is SGHAT and CDR2 is FQNNGV. DNA for the CDR3: TGTGCCAGCAGCTTAGTGGGGGACCGAAACACCGGGGAGCTGTTTTTT. This sequence encodes CASSLVGDRNTGELFF. The full variable domain, with the rest looked up from reference TRBV11-2 and TRBJ2-2, is EAGVAQSPRYKIIEKRQSVAFWCNPISGHATLYWYQQILGQGPKLLIQFQNNGVVDDSQLPKDRFSAERLKGVDSTLKIQPAKLEDSAVYLCASSLVGDRNTGELFFGEGSRLTVL.

This clone is categorized as medium-sized (0.01 to 0.1%). V gene TRBV5-6 combines with J gene TRBJ1-2, with unresolved D. The CDR3 extends over 12 amino acids. Per the germline V gene, CDR1 is SGHDT and CDR2 is YYEEEE. V dropped 4 bases and J dropped 4 bases, with 8 bases sitting between them. As DNA, the CDR3 is TGTGCCAGCAGCGGACGGACCTATGGCTACACCTTC. Its translation is CASSGRTYGYTF.